The rows below give T cell receptor beta chains drawn from one sample of a study of vaccination and CD4 T cells after COVID-19. TCRdb passed the PCR reads through MiXCR, listing each CDR3 protein once. Counted here are about 20,000 distinct CDR3 sequences, roughly half occurring once; the ten biggest clones make up 6% to 7.5%. These receptors lack a known antigen. What was sequenced was CD4+ T cells from blood, cultured in vitro. Receptors originate from a human donor who had recovered from COVID-19. Each CDR3 is given with its conserved first and last residue. D genes are given only for firm matches. Clone size is stated in some rows and not others, as once, few, many or a class when expanded.

clone_size j_call v_call d_call cdr3_nt cdr3_aa
- TRBJ2-7 TRBV12-5 TRBD2 TGTGCTAGTGCCGTAGCGGGAGCTCTCGACGAGCAGTACTTC CASAVAGALDEQYF
few TRBJ2-3 TRBV10-1 - TGCGCCAGCAGGGGGGCACTTAGCACAGATACGCAGTATTTT CASRGALSTDTQYF
- TRBJ1-1 TRBV6-1 TRBD1 TGTGCCAGCAGCCCAGGGGGCATTTGTTTCTTT CASSPGGICFF
- TRBJ2-2 TRBV6-1 - TGTGCCAGCAGTCAGGACTCGAACACCGGGGAGCTGTTTTTT CASSQDSNTGELFF
- TRBJ2-2 TRBV19 - TGTGCCAGTAGTTCCTTGGGCCGTGGGCGGGACCGGGAGCTGTTTTTT CASSSLGRGRDRELFF
- TRBJ1-2 TRBV7-2 - TGTGCCAGCAGCCCACTCGCCTCCAAACCTTCTAACTATGGCTACACCTTC CASSPLASKPSNYGYTF
- TRBJ2-7 TRBV5-4 - TGTGCCAGCAGCCGGGGACCGAGCTACGAGCAGTACTTC CASSRGPSYEQYF
- TRBJ2-5 TRBV9 TRBD2 TGTGCCAGCAGCGTAGGGGCTAGCGGGAAGGAGACCCAGTACTTC CASSVGASGKETQYF
- TRBJ1-1 TRBV2 TRBD1 TGTGCCAGCAGTGTGTCGAGGGGACAGGGCTTGTTGAGAGCTTTCTTT CASSVSRGQGLLRAFF
- TRBJ2-3 TRBV19 - TGTGCCAGTAGTATAGGACAGAAAGGGGATACGCAGTATTTT CASSIGQKGDTQYF
few TRBJ1-1 TRBV7-2 - TGTGCCAGCAGCTCAGGGATCCCGACCACTGAAGCTTTCTTT CASSSGIPTTEAFF
few TRBJ2-3 TRBV11-3 - TGTGCCAGCAGCTTAGATGGCACAGATACGCAGTATTTT CASSLDGTDTQYF
once TRBJ1-5 TRBV28 - TGTGCCAGCAGTCCCTCGGGGGGTAGCACTCAGCCCCAGCATTTT CASSPSGGSTQPQHF
- TRBJ2-5 TRBV7-2 TRBD2 TGTGCCAGCAGCTTCAGCGGGGGGCAAGAGACCCAGTACTTC CASSFSGGQETQYF
- TRBJ2-7 TRBV18 - TGTGCCAGCTCACCAGTGCCCAGACCCCCTTACGAGCAGTACTTC CASSPVPRPPYEQYF
- TRBJ2-1 TRBV30 - TGTGCCTGGAGTGTAAGGCGCAATGAGCAGTTCTTC CAWSVRRNEQFF
few TRBJ2-2 TRBV7-2 TRBD1 TGTGCCAGCAGCGCCAACAGGGGCGCCACCGGGGAGCTGTTTTTT CASSANRGATGELFF
- TRBJ1-2 TRBV7-2 TRBD1 TGTGCCAGCAGCTGGGGACAGGGGTCTGATGGCTACACCTTC CASSWGQGSDGYTF
- TRBJ1-2 TRBV2 - TGTGCCAGCAGTGAGAGCTCTAACTATGGCTACACCTTC CASSESSNYGYTF
once TRBJ2-1 TRBV27 TRBD1 TGTGCCAGCAAACAGCAGGGGGCGCGGAATGAGCAGTTCTTC CASKQQGARNEQFF
few TRBJ1-5 TRBV19 TRBD1 TGTGCCAGTAGTTCTATCGGACAGGGATACAATCAGCCCCAGCATTTT CASSSIGQGYNQPQHF
- TRBJ2-2 TRBV25-1 - TGTGCCAGCAGTGCCGAGGACAGGACGGAGGGCACCGGGGAGCTGTTTTTT CASSAEDRTEGTGELFF
- TRBJ2-1 TRBV20-1 - TGCAGTGCTAGAGATGGGAAGAGCTCCTACAATGAGCAGTTCTTC CSARDGKSSYNEQFF
- TRBJ2-5 TRBV11-2 - TGTGCCAGCAGCTTAGTATCGGCAGGGAGGCAGACCCAGTACTTC CASSLVSAGRQTQYF
few TRBJ1-5 TRBV24-1 - TGTGCCACCAGTGATAAGGCCGAGGGGGTAATCGGGCCCCAGCATTTT CATSDKAEGVIGPQHF
- TRBJ1-2 TRBV6-1 TRBD1 TGTGCCAGCAGCCTTACAGGGGCAACAGGCTATGGCTACACCTTC CASSLTGATGYGYTF
- TRBJ2-1 TRBV30 - TGTGCCTGGAAGGTTTTAAGACGGGTTAATGAGCAGTTCTTC CAWKVLRRVNEQFF
- TRBJ2-3 TRBV7-2 TRBD1 TGTGCCAGCAGTACAGGGGGCACAGATACGCAGTATTTT CASSTGGTDTQYF
- TRBJ1-6 TRBV19 TRBD1 TGTGCCAGTAGTACCCACAACCTCGGACAGGGCCTCTATAATTCACCCCTCCACTTT CASSTHNLGQGLYNSPLHF
- TRBJ1-1 TRBV11-3 - TGTGCCAGCAGCTTAGTAGGGGTCGGTGAAGCTTTCTTT CASSLVGVGEAFF
- TRBJ2-3 TRBV2 TRBD2 TGTGCCAGCAGGTTGCGGGGGGGAACAGATACGCAGTATTTT CASRLRGGTDTQYF
few TRBJ2-2 TRBV9 - TGTGCCAGCAGCGTAGACGTCAACACCGGGGAGCTGTTTTTT CASSVDVNTGELFF
- TRBJ2-3 TRBV6-2/TRBV6-3 - TGTGCCAGCAGCCTCCGGGACGGGGTTGGTACGCAGTATTTT CASSLRDGVGTQYF
few TRBJ2-3 TRBV19 TRBD2 TGTGCCACCGCCCGTGGCGCGGGGGAGACAGATACGCAGTATTTT CATARGAGETDTQYF
- TRBJ2-5 TRBV6-2/TRBV6-3 TRBD1 TGTGCCAGCAGTAGCCGGGACAGGGGTTACCAAGAGACCCAGTACTTC CASSSRDRGYQETQYF
few TRBJ2-1 TRBV7-6 TRBD1 TGTGCCAGCACTAATCTGTATCGGACAGGGTACTACAATGAGCAGTTCTTC CASTNLYRTGYYNEQFF
- TRBJ2-7 TRBV2 - TGTGCCAGCAGTGAAAAAGGCGGTGGGGAGCAGTACTTC CASSEKGGGEQYF
few TRBJ1-6 TRBV19 - TGTGCCAGTAGTTTACAGGGAAGAGAGTATAATTCACCCCTCCACTTT CASSLQGREYNSPLHF
once TRBJ1-3 TRBV19 TRBD1 TGTGCCAGTAGTGGGACAGGGAAAGAAAACACCATATATTTT CASSGTGKENTIYF
- TRBJ1-4 TRBV7-2 - TGTGCCAGCAGTAGAGAGGGGGGTGAAAAACTGTTTTTT CASSREGGEKLFF
- TRBJ2-2 TRBV4-3 - TGCGCCAGCAGCCAAGTAGGGGACAACACCGGGGAGCTGTTTTTT CASSQVGDNTGELFF
few TRBJ2-3 TRBV27 TRBD2 TGTGCCAGCAGCCTTACACTAGCGTTGAGCACAGATACGCAGTATTTT CASSLTLALSTDTQYF
few TRBJ1-1 TRBV10-3 - TGTGCCATCGCTACCTCAGGGACGGGAACTGAAGCTTTCTTT CAIATSGTGTEAFF
few TRBJ1-1 TRBV20-1 - TGCAGTGCTAGGGGGGACACTGAAGCTTTCTTT CSARGDTEAFF
- TRBJ2-5 TRBV7-6 TRBD2 TGTGCCAGCAGCTTAGGGACTAGCGGAGAGACCCAGTACTTC CASSLGTSGETQYF
- TRBJ1-1 TRBV9 - TGTGCCAGCAGCCGAACCAGGGGTACTGAAGCTTTCTTT CASSRTRGTEAFF
- TRBJ2-5 TRBV20-1 - TGCAGTGCTAGACAAGGGGTCGGGGAGACCCAGTACTTC CSARQGVGETQYF
- TRBJ2-1 TRBV7-9 TRBD2 TGTGCCAGCAGCTTACCCCCAAGGCTAGCGGGAGGGCGAAATGAGCAGTTCTTC CASSLPPRLAGGRNEQFF
- TRBJ1-5 TRBV20-1 TRBD1 TGCAGTGCTAGAGATCGGGACAGTACAATCAAACCCCAGCATTTT CSARDRDSTIKPQHF
- TRBJ2-7 TRBV2 TRBD1 TGTGCCAGCAGCCCGGGACAGGGGGCCCCCGAGCAGTACTTC CASSPGQGAPEQYF
- TRBJ1-6 TRBV6-1 - TGTGCCAGCAGTGAAGCCGAACCCCTCCACTTT CASSEAEPLHF
- TRBJ1-2 TRBV27 - TGTGCCAGCAGCGGACATTCAGACGGCTACACCTTC CASSGHSDGYTF
- TRBJ2-3 TRBV7-6 - TGTGCCAGCAGCTTCTCAAAAGCAGATACGCAGTATTTT CASSFSKADTQYF
- TRBJ2-7 TRBV30 - TGTGCCTGGGTAAGGACAAGGCCCTACGAGCAGTACTTC CAWVRTRPYEQYF
- TRBJ2-5 TRBV10-1 TRBD2 TGCGCCAGCAGTGAGGGAAGGACTAGCGGGGCTATCGAGACCCAGTACTTC CASSEGRTSGAIETQYF
- TRBJ2-6 TRBV28 - TGTGCCAGCAGTACAAGTGCCGGGGCCAACGTCCTGACTTTC CASSTSAGANVLTF
- TRBJ1-5 TRBV10-3 TRBD1 TGTGCCATAGGGACAGATAGCAATCAGCCCCAGCATTTT CAIGTDSNQPQHF